This TCR beta chain was recorded in a study of CD4+ T cells in melanoma. General observations from the study: CD8+ T cell, macrophage and B cell function reportedly correlated with neoantigen-specific CD4+ T cells. Reportedly, melanoma neoantigen-specific CD4+ T cells showed varied differentiation states.

Concerning this clone: Its antigen is unknown.

Data came from immunoSEQ multiplex PCR; TCRdb stores just in-frame clones and leaves some out. This sample carries some 150,000 clones, around 90% of them seen once, and the ten largest clones take more than 1.5%. This clonotype originated in a human donor with melanoma.

The CDR3 protein is CASSYRRQVSEQFF. The CDR3 DNA reads as TGTGCCAGCAGTTACCGGAGACAGGTATCTGAGCAGTTCTTC. The chain links TRBV6-5 to TRBJ2-1; a weak D match, TRBD1 (6 bases). The CDR3 has 14 amino acids. Trimming removed 2 bases from V and 9 bases from J, with 14 bases in between. The germline CDR1 and CDR2 sequences are MNHEY and SVGAGI.